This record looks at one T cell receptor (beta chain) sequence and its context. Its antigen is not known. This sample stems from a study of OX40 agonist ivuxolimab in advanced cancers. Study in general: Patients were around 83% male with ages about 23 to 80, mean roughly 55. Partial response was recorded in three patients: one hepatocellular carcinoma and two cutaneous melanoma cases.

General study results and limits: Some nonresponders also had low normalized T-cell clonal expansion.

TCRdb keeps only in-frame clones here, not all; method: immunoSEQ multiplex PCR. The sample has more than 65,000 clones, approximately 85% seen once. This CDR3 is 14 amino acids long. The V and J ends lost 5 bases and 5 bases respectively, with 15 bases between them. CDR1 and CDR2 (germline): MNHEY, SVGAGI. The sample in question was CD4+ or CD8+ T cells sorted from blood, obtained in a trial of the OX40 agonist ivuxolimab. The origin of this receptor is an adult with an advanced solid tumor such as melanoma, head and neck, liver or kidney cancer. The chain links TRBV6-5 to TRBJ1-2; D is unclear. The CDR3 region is CASSRVGLTYGYTF. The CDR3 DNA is TGTGCCAGCAGTAGAGTTGGATTAACTTATGGCTACACCTTC.